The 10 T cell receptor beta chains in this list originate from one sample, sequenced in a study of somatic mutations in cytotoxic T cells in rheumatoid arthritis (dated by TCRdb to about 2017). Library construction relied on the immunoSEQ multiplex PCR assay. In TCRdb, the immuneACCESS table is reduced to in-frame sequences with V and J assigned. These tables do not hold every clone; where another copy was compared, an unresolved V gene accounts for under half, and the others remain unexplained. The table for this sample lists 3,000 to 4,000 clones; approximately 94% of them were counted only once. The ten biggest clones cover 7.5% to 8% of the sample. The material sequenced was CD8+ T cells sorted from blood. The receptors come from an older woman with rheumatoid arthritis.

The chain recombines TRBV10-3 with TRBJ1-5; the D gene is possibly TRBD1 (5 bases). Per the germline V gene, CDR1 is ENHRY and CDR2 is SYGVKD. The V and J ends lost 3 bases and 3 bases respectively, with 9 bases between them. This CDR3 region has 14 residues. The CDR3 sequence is CAISEGTLNQPQHF. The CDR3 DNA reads TGTGCCATCAGTGAAGGGACTCTCAATCAGCCCCAGCATTTT.

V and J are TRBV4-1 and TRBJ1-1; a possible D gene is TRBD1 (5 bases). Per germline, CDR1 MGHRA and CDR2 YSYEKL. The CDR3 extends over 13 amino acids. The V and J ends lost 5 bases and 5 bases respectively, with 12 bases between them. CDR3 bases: TGCGCCAGCAGCTTAGACAGCGAGACTGAAGCTTTCTTT. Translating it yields CASSLDSETEAFF.

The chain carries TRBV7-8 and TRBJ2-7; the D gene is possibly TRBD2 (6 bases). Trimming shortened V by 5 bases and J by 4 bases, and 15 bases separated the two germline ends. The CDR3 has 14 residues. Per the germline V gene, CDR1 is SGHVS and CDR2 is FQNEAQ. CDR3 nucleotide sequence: TGTGCCAGCAGCCCGGGACTGTTTCTGTACGAGCAGTACTTC. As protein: CASSPGLFLYEQYF. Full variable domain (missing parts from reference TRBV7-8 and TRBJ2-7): GAGVSQSPRYKVAKRGQDVALRCDPISGHVSLFWYQQALGQGPEFLTYFQNEAQLDKSGLPSDRFFAERPEGSVSTLKIQRTQQEDSAVYLCASSPGLFLYEQYFGPGTRLTVT.

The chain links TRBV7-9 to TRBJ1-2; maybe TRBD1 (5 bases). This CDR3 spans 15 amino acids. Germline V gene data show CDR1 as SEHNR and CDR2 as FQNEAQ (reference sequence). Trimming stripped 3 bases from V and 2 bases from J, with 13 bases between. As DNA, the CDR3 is TGTGCCAGCAGCTTGCGGGGACCCCCAAACTATGGCTACACCTTC. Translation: CASSLRGPPNYGYTF.

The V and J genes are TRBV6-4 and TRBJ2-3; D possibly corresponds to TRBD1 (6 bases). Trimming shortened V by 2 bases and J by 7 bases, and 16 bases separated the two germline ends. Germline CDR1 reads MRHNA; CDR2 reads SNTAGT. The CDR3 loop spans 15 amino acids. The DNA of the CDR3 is TGTGCCAGCAGTGACGAAGGGGGACCTTGGTATACGCAGTATTTT. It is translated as CASSDEGGPWYTQYF.

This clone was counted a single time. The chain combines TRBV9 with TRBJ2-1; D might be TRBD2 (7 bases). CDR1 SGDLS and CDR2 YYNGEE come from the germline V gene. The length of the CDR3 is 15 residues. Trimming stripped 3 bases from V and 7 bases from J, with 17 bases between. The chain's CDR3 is CASSGTWGGHNEQFF. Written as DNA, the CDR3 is TGTGCCAGCAGCGGGACTTGGGGGGGGCATAATGAGCAGTTCTTC.

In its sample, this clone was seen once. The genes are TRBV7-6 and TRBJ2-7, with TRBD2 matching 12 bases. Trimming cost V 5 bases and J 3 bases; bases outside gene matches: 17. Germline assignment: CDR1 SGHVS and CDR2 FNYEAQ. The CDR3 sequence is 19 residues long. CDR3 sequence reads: CASSLSVGLAGGPVYEQYF. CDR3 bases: TGTGCCAGCAGCCTCTCGGTAGGGCTAGCGGGAGGGCCGGTCTACGAGCAGTACTTC.

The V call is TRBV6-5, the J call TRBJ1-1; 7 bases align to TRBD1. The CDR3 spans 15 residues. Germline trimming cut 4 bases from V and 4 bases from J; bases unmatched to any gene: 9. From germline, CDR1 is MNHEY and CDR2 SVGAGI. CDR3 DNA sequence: TGTGCCAGCAGTTTTGTACAGGGGTGGGGCACTGAAGCTTTCTTT. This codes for CASSFVQGWGTEAFF.

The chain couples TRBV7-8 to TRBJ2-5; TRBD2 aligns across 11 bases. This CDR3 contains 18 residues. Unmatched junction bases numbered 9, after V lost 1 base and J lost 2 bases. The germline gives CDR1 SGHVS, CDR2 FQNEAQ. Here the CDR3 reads CASSLGGLAVNQQETQYF. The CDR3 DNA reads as TGTGCCAGCAGCTTAGGGGGACTAGCGGTAAACCAGCAAGAGACCCAGTACTTC. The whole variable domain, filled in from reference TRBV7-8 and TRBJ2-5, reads GAGVSQSPRYKVAKRGQDVALRCDPISGHVSLFWYQQALGQGPEFLTYFQNEAQLDKSGLPSDRFFAERPEGSVSTLKIQRTQQEDSAVYLCASSLGGLAVNQQETQYFGPGTRLLVL.

The CDR3 DNA sequence: TGTGCCAGCAGTGAAGCGCTCTCGGGGGCCAACGTCCTGACTTTC. Translation gives CASSEALSGANVLTF. The chain combines TRBV6-4 with TRBJ2-6, with D unresolved. Looked up from germline, CDR1 is MRHNA and CDR2 is SNTAGT. This CDR3 is 15 amino acids long. V lost 3 bases and J lost 4, with 10 bases in between.